This T cell receptor beta chain was obtained from a study of beta chain features in type 1 diabetes (dated by TCRdb to between 2018 and 2020). About the full investigation: Mean age, gender distribution, total cell number and subset yield did not differ between patients and healthy donors. A total of roughly 100 million sorted cells were examined across all samples, and the number of cells per subset was strongly correlated with RNA yield. The study compared the TCRB repertoires of sorted circulating CD4+ T cell subsets in recently diagnosed type 1 diabetes patients with those in matched healthy donors. Naive and central memory subsets were obtained from all 30 or so donors, but regulatory and stem cell-like memory subsets were isolated from only 8 patients and roughly eight healthy donors. Points the paper makes about the study in general: Because cDNA rather than genomic DNA was sequenced, highly expressing activated cells could have been over-represented, although no difference in activation and CD3 levels was found between groups. At VDJ recombination sites, type 1 diabetes patients had fewer insertions and more deleted nucleotides, which implies abnormalities in thymic rearrangement. Because the HLA sub-analyses included only small numbers of individuals, any influence of HLA type on TCRB rearrangement was left unresolved. PCR might favor shorter templates, but patient and control samples were amplified and corrected together, so any skew would affect both groups equally. Naive, central memory and regulatory TCRB repertoires appeared to be more alike among patients than among healthy donors. In all four CD4+ subsets, TCRB CDR3 length was moderately but significantly shorter in type 1 diabetes patients.

Each donor gave one peripheral blood draw, approximately 110 mL on average, collected into heparinised tubes. Naive, central memory, regulatory and stem cell-like memory CD4+ T cells were sorted on a BD FACSAria II using a panel including CD45RO, CCR7, CD25, CD127, CD95 and CD27. Purity was above 98% for every sorted population. PBMCs were isolated immediately by Lymphoprep density gradient centrifugation and stained directly without culture. To minimize batch effects, samples were stained and sorted in pairs, one healthy donor with one patient per experiment. In its sample, this clone was seen a few times. The antigen it binds to is not known. The record has no base qualities; no much larger clone is one base away. The entire isolated RNA was reverse transcribed using the High Capacity cDNA Reverse Transcription Kit, and thus expressed TCRB transcripts were sequenced. Naive, central memory and regulatory T cell samples underwent deep immunoSEQ sequencing, averaging around 3.7 million total reads per sample. Sorted cells were lysed in RLT buffer and RNA was extracted with DNase-treated RNeasy Micro or Mini kits, depending on cell number. Each cell subset was processed separately to prevent cross-contamination, with patient and healthy donor samples processed together. Using the immunoSEQ multiplex PCR, TCRB sequences were amplified from cDNA into 87-bp fragments spanning the CDR3 region. The amplicons were sequenced using the Illumina HiSeq platform. In the original analysis: Synthetic template baselines were used to correct PCR bias computationally, reads within Hamming distance 2 were collapsed, and singletons that could not be merged were discarded. By aligning reads against IMGT, V, D and J genes, CDR3 length, and insertions or deletions at six rearrangement sites were assigned. Within each subset, clonotype counts were normalized to the number of sorted cells before true diversity and Gini coefficients were calculated with the tcR R package. The overlap coefficient, calculated on TCRB nucleotide sequences, was used to measure repertoire sharing. Out-of-frame TCRB sequences from naive cells were analyzed as a proxy for the pre-selection repertoire. TCRdb re-hosts the immuneACCESS table, in-frame sequences only. Its copies lack some clones; in the studies checked, an unresolved V gene accounts for under half of them, and the cause for the rest is not known. The D gene and trimming were derived from the DNA, and the V and J assignments and clone size from that table. The sample includes about 900,000 clones, with 15% to 20% observed a single time. Jointly, the top ten make up about 0.02% of the sample.

CDR1 and CDR2 (ENHRY, SYGVKD) derive from the germline V gene. The CDR3, from cysteine to phenylalanine, totals 14 residues. The read is trimmed to its CDR3 DNA, 42 bases read in frame from base 1. V is pared back by 3 bases and J by 5 bases, with 14 bases lying between the germline termini. The TCR comes from a woman aged 18-35 years in good health. The sample taken for sequencing was naive CD4+ T cells from blood. The cell subset or site label for this specimen denotes: true naive CD4+ T cells. This sequence uses TRBV10-3 and TRBJ2-7; the D gene cannot be named for sure. For the CDR3, the sequence is CAISDGRITHEQYF. The bases read TGTGCCATCAGTGACGGCAGAATAACCCACGAGCAGTACTTC.